These T cell receptor beta chains were read from a single sample in a study of shared clonotypes between healthy human individuals. This table comes from immunoSEQ multiplex PCR, and its TCRdb copy is limited to in-frame clones, with some not included. The sample has about 770,000 clones, roughly 72% seen once. The material sequenced was memory CD4+ T cells sorted from blood. The source is a woman in her twenties or thirties in good health. CDR3s include the opening cysteine and the closing phenylalanine or tryptophan. A D gene is named only where the DNA matches it firmly. Not all rows give a size; the values are once, few, many and, for expanded clones, a class.

abundance,j_gene,d_gene,len,v_gene,CDR3nt,CDR3aa
-,TRBJ1-5,-,16,TRBV19,TGTGCCAGTAGCCCAATGGGGGGTGTGGGCAATCAGCCCCAGCATTTT,CASSPMGGVGNQPQHF
-,TRBJ2-2,-,16,TRBV18,TGTGCCAGCTCACCGCAACGGGACAAGAACACCGGGGAGCTGTTTTTT,CASSPQRDKNTGELFF
-,TRBJ2-3,-,16,TRBV5-1,TGCGCCAGCAGCTTGCAGGCGGGCCGAGGGAGAGATACGCAGTATTTT,CASSLQAGRGRDTQYF
-,TRBJ2-5,-,12,TRBV11-3,TGTGCCAGCAGCAAGGGGAGGGAGACCCAGTACTTC,CASSKGRETQYF
-,TRBJ2-3,TRBD2,15,TRBV5-4,TGTGCCAGCACCCCCCGGGGACTAGGGGCAGATACGCAGTATTTT,CASTPRGLGADTQYF
once,TRBJ1-2,-,13,TRBV27,TGTGCCAGCAGTTCCCAGGACAGATATGGCTACACCTTC,CASSSQDRYGYTF
-,TRBJ2-3,TRBD1,15,TRBV19,TGTGCCAGTAGTATTGGGACAGGTGCTACAGATACGCAGTATTTT,CASSIGTGATDTQYF
-,TRBJ1-3,-,16,TRBV30,TGTGCCTGGAGCCTCCCGGGGACATTCTCTGGAAACACCATATATTTT,CAWSLPGTFSGNTIYF
-,TRBJ2-1,-,18,TRBV29-1,TGCAGCGTTCCGACCCCCCGCGTCGCTCCAAGGCTCGCTAATGAGCAGTTCTTC,CSVPTPRVAPRLANEQFF
-,TRBJ1-5,-,16,TRBV28,TGTGCCAGCAGGGTCGTTAGGGATGATAGCAATCAGCCCCAGCATTTT,CASRVVRDDSNQPQHF
-,TRBJ2-5,TRBD2,15,TRBV2,TGTGCCAGCAGCCAGAACAGCGGGAGTGGAGAGACCCAGTACTTC,CASSQNSGSGETQYF
-,TRBJ1-4,-,12,TRBV19,TGTGCCAGTCATCGGGTAGGGGAAAAACTGTTTTTT,CASHRVGEKLFF
-,TRBJ2-7,-,12,TRBV10-2,TGCGCCAGCAGTAGGGTTCAGTACGAGCAGTACTTC,CASSRVQYEQYF
few,TRBJ1-5,-,14,TRBV7-6,TGTGCCAGCAGCTTAGTGGTAAATGGGTTACCCCAGCATTTT,CASSLVVNGLPQHF
-,TRBJ1-1,-,15,TRBV6-6,TGTGCCAGCAGTTACTTCGGGGGCATGAACACTGAAGCTTTCTTT,CASSYFGGMNTEAFF
few,TRBJ2-4,-,14,TRBV19,TGTGCCAGTAGTCTGACCGGGGGCGAAAACATTCAGTACTTC,CASSLTGGENIQYF
-,TRBJ1-1,TRBD1,14,TRBV6-6,TGTGCCAGCACCGGGACAGGGTTGATAACTGAAGCTTTCTTT,CASTGTGLITEAFF
-,TRBJ2-7,TRBD2,16,TRBV11-2,TGTGCCAGCAGCTCCGGGACCAGCGGGAGCGGGAAAAAGCAGTACTTC,CASSSGTSGSGKKQYF
-,TRBJ1-5,-,12,TRBV15,TGTGCCACCCGGGGGACTAATCAGCCCCAGCATTTT,CATRGTNQPQHF
-,TRBJ2-5,-,12,TRBV29-1,TGCAGCGGGGGGGTAGGGAATAGGGAGCAGTACTTC,CSGGVGNREQYF
-,TRBJ1-1,TRBD1,14,TRBV28,TGTGCCAGCAGTGGACAGGGACTGAACACTGAAGCTTTCTTT,CASSGQGLNTEAFF
-,TRBJ2-3,-,14,TRBV11-2,TGTGCCAGCAGCTCGGGCCCTGGCTGGGATACGCAGTATTTT,CASSSGPGWDTQYF
-,TRBJ2-1,TRBD2,15,TRBV19,TGTGCCAGTAGAGGCTTAGCGGGCTCCTACAATGAGCAGTTCTTC,CASRGLAGSYNEQFF
-,TRBJ1-2,-,11,TRBV15,TGTGCCACCAGCAGTCCACATGGCTACACCTTC,CATSSPHGYTF
few,TRBJ2-1,TRBD1,14,TRBV5-1,TGCGCCAGCAGCTCCGGGACAGGGGATAATGAGCAGTTCTTC,CASSSGTGDNEQFF
-,TRBJ1-4,-,14,TRBV28,TGTGCCAGCACCATGAGGGGGACTAATGAAAAACTGTTTTTT,CASTMRGTNEKLFF
-,TRBJ2-5,-,13,TRBV28,TGTGCCAGCAGTTTCCAATCTCAAGAGACCCAGTACTTC,CASSFQSQETQYF
-,TRBJ2-7,TRBD2,15,TRBV9,TGTGCCAGCAGCCCACGGAGCGGGGATTCCTACGAGCAGTACTTC,CASSPRSGDSYEQYF
-,TRBJ2-1,-,13,TRBV11-3,TGTGCCAGCAGCCCCGGACATGCCAGGGAGCAGTTCTTC,CASSPGHAREQFF
-,TRBJ2-1,TRBD2,15,TRBV5-1,TGCGCCAGCAGCTTGTCGAGCGGGGCCTACAATGAGCAGTTCTTC,CASSLSSGAYNEQFF
few,TRBJ1-1,-,14,TRBV19,TGTGCCAGTGCTACAGGGCGATTGAACACTGAAGCTTTCTTT,CASATGRLNTEAFF